This note documents a single T cell receptor beta chain sequence. This clone was counted ten times or more. The clone's antigen remains unknown. The read halts 3 residues ahead of the CDR3 end, with the missing end drawn from the germline J gene. For sequencing input, CVID and control samples contributed equivalent amounts of genomic DNA. For every sample, a 60 bp segment covering the rearranged TCRbeta CDR3 region was amplified and then sequenced. The immunoSEQ assay, a bias-corrected multiplex PCR combined with high-throughput sequencing, was used for TCRbeta amplification. Under the source paper's analysis protocol: Every unique nucleotide sequence was considered a clone and was annotated with V, D and J genes, copy number and frequency. Sequences were labeled productive if in frame, and non-productive if out of frame or containing stop codons. As previously described, clonality was calculated on the basis of Shannon's entropy. The predicted amino acid sequences of productive clones were used to derive the mean CDR3 Kyte-Doolittle hydropathy. Using the R hclust function, scaled V gene usage was clustered hierarchically with Manhattan distance and complete linkage. To assess clone sharing by CDR3 amino acid sequence, 12 repertoires per group were resampled over 100 rounds. The repertoires were searched for 55 to 75 published EBV-specific TCRbeta sequences and 245 published CMV-specific TCRbeta sequences. After two CVID samples that produced fewer than 10,000 sequences were dropped from the analysis, 35 to 45 CVID repertoires remained. Imported from immuneACCESS, the table was reduced by TCRdb to in-frame sequences with V and J called. These copies leave out some clones; in studies compared against another copy, an unresolved V gene accounts for under half, and the cause of the remainder is not known. V and J calls and clone size are copied from that table; D and trimming were computed from the DNA. The table shows under 60,000 clones here, with no singletons. The ten most abundant clones make up roughly 3.4% of the sample.

Most of the CVID patients and most of the healthy controls were of Caucasian heritage. Heparinized peripheral whole blood samples of about 5 to 8 ml were collected from each donor. Genomic DNA from adults with common variable immune deficiency (CVID) and from healthy adult controls was used to sequence TCRbeta CDR3 repertoires. The control group was made up of approximately 22 healthy adult volunteers (about ten male and 12 female) whose ages ranged from 23 to 66 years, with a mean age of approximately 32. Diluted blood was density-centrifuged over Hypaque 1077 or Ficoll-Paque to isolate peripheral blood mononuclear cells. Genomic DNA was obtained from unsorted mononuclear cells using either Qiagen column purification or a centrifugation-based method. The source of the sample is a study of T cell clonality in common variable immunodeficiency (dated by TCRdb to between 2015 and 2017). Summary of the overall study and its limitations: According to the authors, finding the cause of the higher clonality in CVID would require sequencing the repertoires of T cell subpopulations. Even though DNA input was equal, the average per sample came to 82,000 or so unique sequences for controls compared with around 32,000 for CVID samples. Correlations of repertoire features with clinical complications were constrained by heterogeneity among patients within the CVID cohort. CVID TCRbeta sequences were reported to have fewer deletions and N-nucleotide insertions and to lack highly modified clones with 13 or more V deletions. TCRbeta clonality was higher in CVID subjects than in healthy controls (t-test p = 0.018), and the increase was most characteristic of about a third of subjects. CVID subjects shared fewer TCRbeta clones with each other than healthy controls did (p < 0.0001).

The CDR3 has 16 amino acids, counting the end cysteine and phenylalanine. Of the CDR3's DNA, 39 bases were read; they are in frame from base 1. Per the germline V gene, SNHLY is the CDR1 and FYNNEI is the CDR2. For this chain, trimming is 2 bases at the V end and 0 bases at the J end, and the number of junction bases without a gene match is 2. Recombination connected TRBV2 to TRBJ2-3, with 10 junctional bases fitting TRBD2. The source is a person between 18 and 70 years old in good health. Specimen: peripheral blood mononuclear cells. The CDR3 protein: CASSELAGGSTDTQYF. The CDR3 bases that were read are TGTGCCAGCAGTGAATTAGCGGGGGGTAGCACAGATACG.